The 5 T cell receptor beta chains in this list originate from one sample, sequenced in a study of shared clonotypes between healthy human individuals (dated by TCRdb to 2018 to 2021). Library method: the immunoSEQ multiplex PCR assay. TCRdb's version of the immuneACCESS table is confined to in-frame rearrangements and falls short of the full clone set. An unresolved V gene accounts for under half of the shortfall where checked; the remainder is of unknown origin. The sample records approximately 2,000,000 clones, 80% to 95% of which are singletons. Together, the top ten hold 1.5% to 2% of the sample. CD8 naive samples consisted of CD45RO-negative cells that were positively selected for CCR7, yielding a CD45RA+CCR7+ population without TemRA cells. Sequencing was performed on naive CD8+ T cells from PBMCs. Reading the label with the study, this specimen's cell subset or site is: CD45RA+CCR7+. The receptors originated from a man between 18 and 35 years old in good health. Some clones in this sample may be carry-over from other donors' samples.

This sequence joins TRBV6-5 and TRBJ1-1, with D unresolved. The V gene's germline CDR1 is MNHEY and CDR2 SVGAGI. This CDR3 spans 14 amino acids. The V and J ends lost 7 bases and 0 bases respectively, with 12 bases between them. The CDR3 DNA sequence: TGTGCCAGCACCACTAACGTGATGAACACTGAAGCTTTCTTT. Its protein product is CASTTNVMNTEAFF.

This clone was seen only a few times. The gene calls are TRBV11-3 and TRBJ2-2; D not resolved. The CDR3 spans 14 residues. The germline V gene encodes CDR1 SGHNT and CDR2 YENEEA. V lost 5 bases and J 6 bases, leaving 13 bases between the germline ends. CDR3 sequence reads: CASSQRHIPGELFF. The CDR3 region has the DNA TGTGCCAGCAGCCAACGACACATTCCCGGGGAGCTGTTTTTT.

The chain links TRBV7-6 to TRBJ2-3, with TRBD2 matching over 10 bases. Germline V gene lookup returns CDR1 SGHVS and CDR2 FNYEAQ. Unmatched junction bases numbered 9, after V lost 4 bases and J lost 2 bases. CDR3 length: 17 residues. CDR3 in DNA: TGTGCCAGCAGCTGGTCCCGGACTAGCGGACCCACAGATACGCAGTATTTT. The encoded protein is CASSWSRTSGPTDTQYF.

CDR3 DNA sequence: TGTGCCACCAGCAGGCCCTCCTTTGATGAGCAGTTCTTC. Translation gives CATSRPSFDEQFF. This chain uses TRBV15 with TRBJ2-1; no firm D call. This CDR3 is built from 13 residues. Germline V CDR1 and CDR2: LNHNV, YYDKDF (reference sequence). The V end lost 3 bases, the J end lost 8 bases, and 11 bases lay between the germline ends.

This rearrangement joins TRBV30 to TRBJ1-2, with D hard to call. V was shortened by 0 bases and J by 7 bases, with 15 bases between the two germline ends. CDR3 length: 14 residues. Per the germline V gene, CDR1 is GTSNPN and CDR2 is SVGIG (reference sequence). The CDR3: CAWSVRQLNPGYTF. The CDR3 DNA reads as TGTGCCTGGAGTGTACGTCAGTTGAATCCTGGCTACACCTTC.